This entry lists 16 T cell receptor beta chains sequenced from one sample in a study of blood T cell repertoires in COVID-19 (dated by TCRdb to the early 2020s). Preparation of the library involved the immunoSEQ multiplex PCR assay. TCRdb limited this immuneACCESS table to in-frame rearrangements with V and J called. A share of clones is missing; checked studies link under half to unresolved V genes, and the rest is unexplained. The sample table lists some 97,000 clones, approximately 90% of them with a count of one. 2% to 2.5% of the sample belongs to the ten largest clones. Sequencing was performed on peripheral blood. These receptors were obtained from a man aged 45-60 years with active COVID-19.

The chain is built from TRBV11-3 and TRBJ2-3; TRBD2 matches at 7 bases. The CDR3 extends over 13 amino acids. Germline V gene sequence: CDR1 SGHNT, CDR2 YENEEA. J lost 6 bases, V lost 5 bases, and 5 bases had no gene match. This CDR3 is CASSRGGRDTQYF. The CDR3 nucleotides read TGTGCCAGCAGCCGCGGGGGTAGGGATACGCAGTATTTT.

The chain couples TRBV24-1 to TRBJ2-5; 16 nucleotides line up with TRBD2. Looked up from germline, CDR1 is KGHDR and CDR2 is SFDVKD. V lost 9 bases and J lost 1; bases outside the gene matches: 19. The CDR3 is 21 amino acids. In DNA form, the CDR3 reads TGTGCCACCCGACCCGCCCGAGTAGGGACTAGCGGGAGGGCCTTCCAAGAGACCCAGTACTTC. It codes for CATRPARVGTSGRAFQETQYF.

This chain joins TRBV5-6 and TRBJ1-1, with D possibly being TRBD1 (5 bases). The V end was cut by 5 bases, the J end by 5 bases, with 22 bases between. The CDR3 extends over 16 amino acids. The germline V gene has CDR1 SGHDT and CDR2 YYEEEE. The CDR3 reads CASSTFGATLWTEAFF. In DNA, the CDR3 is TGTGCCAGCAGTACGTTTGGGGCTACGCTTTGGACTGAAGCTTTCTTT.

V and J are TRBV5-1 and TRBJ2-3, with 7 bases that match TRBD2. CDR1 is SGHRS, CDR2 YFSETQ, per germline. Trimming took 3 bases from V and 2 from J; bases not matched to a gene: 3. This CDR3 has 14 residues. DNA of the CDR3: TGCGCCAGCAGCTCACGACTAGCCACAGATACGCAGTATTTT. This codes for CASSSRLATDTQYF. The complete variable domain, with remaining parts taken from reference TRBV5-1 and TRBJ2-3, reads KAGVTQTPRYLIKTRGQQVTLSCSPISGHRSVSWYQQTPGQGLQFLFEYFSETQRNKGNFPGRFSGRQFSNSRSEMNVSTLELGDSALYLCASSSRLATDTQYFGPGTRLTVL.

This rearrangement joins TRBV9 to TRBJ2-7; D is unclear. Between the trimmed V and J ends, which lost 4 bases and 2 bases, there was a span of 16 bases. Germline-derived CDR1 and CDR2 are SGDLS and YYNGEE. The CDR3 sequence is 15 residues long. Here the CDR3 reads CASSSAPGTTYEQYF. The CDR3 DNA reads as TGTGCCAGCAGCTCCGCACCAGGAACCACCTACGAGCAGTACTTC. The variable domain in full, with the rest retrieved from reference TRBV9 and TRBJ2-7, is DSGVTQTPKHLITATGQRVTLRCSPRSGDLSVYWYQQSLDQGLQFLIQYYNGEERAKGNILERFSAQQFPDLHSELNLSSLELGDSALYFCASSSAPGTTYEQYFGPGTRLTVT.

The V call is TRBV23-1, the J call TRBJ2-7; 7 nucleotides align to TRBD1. TRBV23-1 qualifies as an ORF whose function is uncertain. This CDR3 has 14 residues. Losses at the gene ends were 4 bases for V and 3 bases for J; bases not matched to a gene: 6. CDR3 region: CASSLTGQNYEQYV. Here the CDR3 DNA reads TGCGCCAGCAGTCTGACGGGACAGAACTACGAGCAGTACGTC.

The chain combines TRBV18 with TRBJ2-3, with 10 bases that match TRBD2. There are 17 residues in the CDR3. The J segment lost 5 bases and the V segment lost 6 bases, leaving 14 bases of the junction unmatched. CDR1 and CDR2 from the germline V gene are KGHSH and LQKENI. CDR3 nucleotides: TGTGCCAGCTCCCGAAACCTAGCGGGAGTGGCCTTAGATACGCAGTATTTT. Translated, it gives CASSRNLAGVALDTQYF.

The V and J genes are TRBV18 and TRBJ1-5, with TRBD1 matching 10 bases. Germline CDR1 reads KGHSH; CDR2 reads LQKENI. CDR3 length equals 15 residues. The ends lost 8 bases at V and 5 bases at J; junction bases unmatched: 9. CDR3 protein: CASRRDRGRDQPQHF. As DNA, the CDR3 is TGTGCCAGCCGCCGGGACAGGGGCCGAGATCAGCCCCAGCATTTT.

The CDR3 sequence is CASKGGQGAYEQYF. The CDR3 DNA sequence: TGCGCCAGCAAAGGGGGCCAGGGGGCCTACGAGCAGTACTTC. The chain carries TRBV5-1 and TRBJ2-7, with 7 nucleotides matching TRBD1. This CDR3 has 14 residues. V gave up 6 bases and J gave up 2 bases; unmatched junction bases: 8. CDR1 SGHRS and CDR2 YFSETQ come from the germline V gene.

The chain is built from TRBV7-9 and TRBJ1-5; D is ambiguous. V was shortened by 1 base and J by 6 bases, with 7 bases between the two germline ends. Germline CDR1 reads SEHNR; CDR2 reads FQNEAQ (reference sequence). There are 13 residues in the CDR3. The CDR3 sequence: CASSLGAAQPQHF. The CDR3 DNA reads as TGTGCCAGCAGCTTAGGAGCGGCTCAGCCCCAGCATTTT.

This clone was found once. The chain links TRBV11-1 to TRBJ2-7; a weak D match, TRBD1 (5 bases). The germline V gene encodes CDR1 SGHAT and CDR2 FQDESV (reference sequence). V dropped 4 bases and J dropped 0 bases, with 10 bases sitting between them. CDR3 length: 14 amino acids. The CDR3 coding sequence is TGTGCCAGCAGCTCCAACAGGTGCTCCTACGAGCAGTACGTC. Translation: CASSSNRCSYEQYV.

V usage is TRBV9 and J usage is TRBJ2-1, with D tentatively TRBD2 (5 bases). The germline V gene encodes CDR1 SGDLS and CDR2 YYNGEE. CDR3 length: 16 amino acids. V was pared by 0 bases and J by 4 bases, with 14 bases between. This chain's CDR3 is CASSVGTRGPYNEQFF. CDR3 DNA: TGTGCCAGCAGCGTAGGGACCCGGGGTCCATACAATGAGCAGTTCTTC.

Only one count was recorded for this clone. The CDR3 DNA sequence: TGTGCCAGCAGCAAAAGGGAGCTGACAGGGCACAATGAGCAGTTCTTC. The encoded protein is CASSKRELTGHNEQFF. The rearrangement links TRBV21-1 to TRBJ2-1; the table's TRBD1 call for D was not verified on the DNA. TRBV21-1 is a pseudogene locus. CDR3 length: 16 residues.

The J gene is TRBJ1-2, the V gene TRBV4-2; 8 bases match TRBD1. Germline V gives CDR1 LGHNA, CDR2 YNFKEQ. This CDR3 is 14 amino acids long. V trimming: 2 bases; J trimming: 6 bases; junction bases outside the gene matches: 5. The CDR3: CASSQPQGADGYTF. Written as DNA, the CDR3 is TGTGCCAGCAGCCAACCGCAGGGGGCGGATGGCTACACCTTC.

This chain connects TRBV2 to TRBJ1-4; a possible D gene is TRBD1 (6 bases). In germline, CDR1 is SNHLY, CDR2 FYNNEI. CDR3 length: 18 residues. With 6 bases removed from V and 8 bases from J, the gap between germline ends came to 28 bases. The CDR3 DNA reads as TGTGCCAGCAGCCGGGACACCCTGAAGGGCTTTGCGGAGGAAAAACTGTTTTTT. Encoded protein: CASSRDTLKGFAEEKLFF.

The rearrangement links TRBV10-2 to TRBJ2-1, with 9 bases that match TRBD1. Germline lookup yields CDR1 WSHSY and CDR2 SAAADI. Trimming cost V 3 bases and J 8 bases; bases outside gene matches: 5. The CDR3 has 14 residues. The CDR3 sequence is CASSETGTGHEQFF. The CDR3 DNA is TGCGCCAGCAGTGAAACCGGGACAGGGCATGAGCAGTTCTTC.